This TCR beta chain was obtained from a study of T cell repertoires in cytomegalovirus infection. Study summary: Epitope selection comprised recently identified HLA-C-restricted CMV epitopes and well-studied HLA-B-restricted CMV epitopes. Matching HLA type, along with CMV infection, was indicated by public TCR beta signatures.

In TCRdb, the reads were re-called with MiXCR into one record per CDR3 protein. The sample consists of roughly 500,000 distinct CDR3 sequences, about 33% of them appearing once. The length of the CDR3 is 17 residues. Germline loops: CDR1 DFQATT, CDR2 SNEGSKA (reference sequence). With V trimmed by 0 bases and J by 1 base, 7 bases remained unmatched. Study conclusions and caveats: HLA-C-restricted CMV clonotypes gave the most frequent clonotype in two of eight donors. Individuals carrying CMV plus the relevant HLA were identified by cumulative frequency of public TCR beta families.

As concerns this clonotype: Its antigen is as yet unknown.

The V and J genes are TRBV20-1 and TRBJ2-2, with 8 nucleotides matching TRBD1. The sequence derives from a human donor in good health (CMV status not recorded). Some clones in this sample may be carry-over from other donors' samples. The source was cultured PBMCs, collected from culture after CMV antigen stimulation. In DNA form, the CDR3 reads TGCAGTGCTAGAGATTTATCCGGGACAGGGAACACCGGGGAGCTGTTTTTT. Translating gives CSARDLSGTGNTGELFF.